Shown below are 7 T cell receptor beta chains from a single sample sequenced in a study of OX40 agonist ivuxolimab in advanced cancers. The table came from immunoSEQ multiplex PCR; TCRdb's copy has only in-frame clones and leaves some out. The data show about 95,000 clones, with approximately 86% seen just once and 3.5% to 4% held by the top ten. Sample: CD4+ or CD8+ T cells sorted from blood, taken in a trial of the OX40 agonist ivuxolimab. These receptors originate from an adult with an advanced solid tumor such as melanoma, head and neck, liver or kidney cancer.

This sequence joins TRBV28 and TRBJ2-7; perhaps TRBD2 as D (5 bases). V lost 6 bases and J lost 3, with 12 bases in between. This CDR3 is 13 amino acids long. CDR1 is MDHEN and CDR2 is SYDVKM in the germline V gene. In DNA, the CDR3 is TGTGCCAGCAGGGGAGACACCTTCTACGAGCAGTACTTC. It specifies CASRGDTFYEQYF.

This clone was found many times. This chain uses TRBV11-3 with TRBJ1-1; no definite D call. The CDR3 is 12 residues long. V was cut by 2 bases and J by 8 bases, with 9 bases left in between. Per germline, CDR1 SGHNT and CDR2 YENEEA. The CDR3 sequence is CASSLLRAEAFF. CDR3 bases: TGTGCCAGCAGCTTACTGCGGGCGGAAGCTTTCTTT. The whole variable domain, remainder taken from reference TRBV11-3 and TRBJ1-1, is EAGVVQSPRYKIIEKKQPVAFWCNPISGHNTLYWYLQNLGQGPELLIRYENEEAVDDSQLPKDRFSAERLKGVDSTLKIQPAELGDSAVYLCASSLLRAEAFFGQGTRLTVV.

The chain uses TRBV18 and TRBJ2-4, with TRBD2 as a possible D gene (6 bases). Germline V gene data show CDR1 as KGHSH and CDR2 as LQKENI. This CDR3 has 16 amino acids. V was cut by 6 bases and J by 0 bases, with 15 bases left in between. CDR3: CASSRPGELAKNIQYF. The CDR3 coding sequence is TGTGCCAGCTCCCGACCGGGGGAACTAGCCAAAAACATTCAGTACTTC.

V gene TRBV13 combines with J gene TRBJ2-2; no reliable D call. The length of the CDR3 is 12 residues. Germline values: CDR1 PRHDT, CDR2 FYEKMQ (reference sequence). Trimming pared 5 bases from V and 6 bases from J, leaving 7 bases between. CDR3 residues: CASSNTAGELFF. Written as DNA, the CDR3 is TGTGCCAGCAGCAACACGGCCGGGGAGCTGTTTTTT.

This chain joins TRBV6-6 and TRBJ1-1; 11 bases align to TRBD1. The CDR3 contains 14 residues. Germline V gene data show CDR1 as MNHNY and CDR2 as SVGAGI (reference sequence). The V and J ends lost 3 bases and 6 bases, in that order; junction bases with no gene match: 3. CDR3 DNA sequence: TGTGCCAGCAGTTATCGGGGACAGGGGGCTGAAGCTTTCTTT. This codes for CASSYRGQGAEAFF.

This clone was counted once. The chain recombines TRBV11-2 with TRBJ1-1; 7 nucleotides align to TRBD1. The CDR3 consists of 11 residues. Germline values: CDR1 SGHAT, CDR2 FQNNGV. Germline trimming cut 1 base from V and 11 bases from J; bases unmatched to any gene: 1. CDR3 protein: CASSLVQGAFF. CDR3 coding DNA: TGTGCCAGCAGCTTAGTACAGGGGGCTTTCTTT. Variable domain in full (rest from reference TRBV11-2 and TRBJ1-1): EAGVAQSPRYKIIEKRQSVAFWCNPISGHATLYWYQQILGQGPKLLIQFQNNGVVDDSQLPKDRFSAERLKGVDSTLKIQPAKLEDSAVYLCASSLVQGAFFGQGTRLTVV.

V usage is TRBV30 and J usage is TRBJ2-6; D unresolved. V lost 6 bases, J lost 1 base, and 7 bases lay in between. The CDR3 sequence is 13 residues long. Germline loops: CDR1 GTSNPN, CDR2 SVGIG (reference sequence). The CDR3 here is CACSPSGANVLTF. The CDR3 DNA follows: TGTGCCTGTTCCCCGTCTGGGGCCAACGTCCTGACTTTC. The variable domain in full, completed from reference TRBV30 and TRBJ2-6, reads SQTIHQWPATLVQPVGSPLSLECTVEGTSNPNLYWYRQAAGRGLQLLFYSVGIGQISSEVPQNLSASRPQDRQFILSSKKLLLSDSGFYLCACSPSGANVLTFGAGSRLTVL.